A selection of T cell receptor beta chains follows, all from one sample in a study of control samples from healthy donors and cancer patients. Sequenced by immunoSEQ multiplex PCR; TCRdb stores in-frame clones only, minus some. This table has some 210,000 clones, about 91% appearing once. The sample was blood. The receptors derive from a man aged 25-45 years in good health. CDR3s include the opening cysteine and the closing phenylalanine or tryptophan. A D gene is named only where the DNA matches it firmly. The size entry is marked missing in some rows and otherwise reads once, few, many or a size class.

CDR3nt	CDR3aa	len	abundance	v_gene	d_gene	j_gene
TGTGCCAGCAGCTTACGGGGGGAAGGGGAAAAACTGTTTTTT	CASSLRGEGEKLFF	14	NA	TRBV7-9	NA	TRBJ1-4
TGTGCCAGCAGTCAAGACGGGGTGGTTTGGCCCCTCCACTTT	CASSQDGVVWPLHF	14	NA	TRBV7-9	NA	TRBJ1-6
TGTGCCAGCTCACCCGCTGGGGACAGGATTAACACTGAAGCTTTCTTT	CASSPAGDRINTEAFF	16	NA	TRBV18	TRBD1	TRBJ1-1
TGTGCCAGCAGCTTAGGCGGGGGGAACTATGGCTACACCTTC	CASSLGGGNYGYTF	14	NA	TRBV13	NA	TRBJ1-2
TGTGCCAGCAGAACAGGGGTCATATCCTACGAGCAGTACTTC	CASRTGVISYEQYF	14	NA	TRBV21-1	NA	TRBJ2-7
TGTGCCAGTAGTAAAACGGGTTTTCTAGAGCCCCAGCATTTT	CASSKTGFLEPQHF	14	NA	TRBV19	NA	TRBJ1-5
TGTGCCAGCAGCCAAGAAGAAAACACAGGCGGTGAAAAACTGTTTTTT	CASSQEENTGGEKLFF	16	few	TRBV4-2	NA	TRBJ1-4
TGCGCCAGCAGCGCAAGCTCTGGGGCCAACGTCCTGACTTTC	CASSASSGANVLTF	14	once	TRBV5-1	NA	TRBJ2-6
TGTGCCAGCAAGGGCAGGGCTGAAGCTTTCTTT	CASKGRAEAFF	11	NA	TRBV21-1	NA	TRBJ1-1
TGTGCCAGCAGGAGACAGGGCCCAACTGAAGCTTTCTTT	CASRRQGPTEAFF	13	NA	TRBV6-5	TRBD1	TRBJ1-1
TGTGCCAGTAGTATTCGAGACAGGGGGCCTCAGCCCCAGCATTTT	CASSIRDRGPQPQHF	15	NA	TRBV19	TRBD1	TRBJ1-5
TGTGCCAGCAGCCCCTGGGGGGGGCTCGCCGGGGCCAACGTCCTGACTTTC	CASSPWGGLAGANVLTF	17	NA	TRBV7-2	NA	TRBJ2-6
TGTGCCAGCAGCTTAGGGGGGCATGACACTGAAGCTTTCTTT	CASSLGGHDTEAFF	14	once	TRBV11-1	NA	TRBJ1-1
TGTGCCAGCAGCTCTGCGCGGAGAGGCAGCACAGATACGCAGTATTTT	CASSSARRGSTDTQYF	16	NA	TRBV7-9	NA	TRBJ2-3
TGTGCCAGCAACCTGCCGGGTGGCGAGCAGTACTTC	CASNLPGGEQYF	12	NA	TRBV7-9	NA	TRBJ2-7
TGTGCCAGCAGTAAGGACAGAAATAACTATGGCTACACCTTC	CASSKDRNNYGYTF	14	once	TRBV6-5	NA	TRBJ1-2
TGCGCCAGCAGCCAATCCCTAGCGGGGGGGTACAATGAGCAGTTCTTC	CASSQSLAGGYNEQFF	16	NA	TRBV4-1	TRBD2	TRBJ2-1
TGTGCCAGCAGCGTACGGGGGGCAACAGATACGCAGTATTTT	CASSVRGATDTQYF	14	NA	TRBV9	NA	TRBJ2-3
TGTGCCAGCAGCCAAACAGGGGATACGGAAAAACTGTTTTTT	CASSQTGDTEKLFF	14	NA	TRBV9	TRBD1	TRBJ1-4
TGCGCCAGCAGCCCAGGGACTTTATATTCACCCCTCCACTTT	CASSPGTLYSPLHF	14	NA	TRBV5-1	NA	TRBJ1-6
TGCGCCAGCAGCTTGAAGGAAAACGGGGAGCTGTTTTTT	CASSLKENGELFF	13	NA	TRBV5-1	NA	TRBJ2-2